Listed here are 29 T cell receptor beta chains from one sample, sequenced in a study of blood T cell repertoires in COVID-19. Measured with immunoSEQ multiplex PCR; TCRdb has only the in-frame clones, and not every one. The sample has about 66,000 clones; roughly 78% are singletons. The sequencing input was peripheral blood. Source of these receptors: a human donor in a cohort sampled during active COVID-19.

The chain carries TRBV19 and TRBJ1-1; 7 bases match TRBD1. V was pared by 8 bases and J by 0 bases, with 6 bases of the junction left unmatched. The CDR3 runs 14 residues. Per the germline V gene, CDR1 is LNHDA and CDR2 is SQIVND (reference sequence). The CDR3 reads CASYRGVMNTEAFF. The DNA for the CDR3 is TGTGCCAGTTACAGGGGCGTGATGAACACTGAAGCTTTCTTT.

For the CDR3, the DNA is TGTGCCAGCAGCCAGGACAGGTTCTACGAGCAGTACTTC. This encodes CASSQDRFYEQYF. This sequence joins TRBV6-6 and TRBJ2-7, with 7 bases identical to TRBD1. In germline, CDR1 is MNHNY, CDR2 SVGAGI (reference sequence). V lost 6 bases and J lost 3; bases outside the gene matches: 5. The CDR3 extends over 13 amino acids.

The V call is TRBV7-9, the J call TRBJ1-5; no clear D. With 4 bases removed from V and 3 bases from J, the gap between germline ends came to 10 bases. The CDR3 loop spans 14 amino acids. The germline V gene encodes CDR1 SEHNR and CDR2 FQNEAQ (reference sequence). The CDR3 reads CASSSGSYNQPQHF. The CDR3 nucleotides read TGTGCCAGCAGCTCGGGGAGCTACAATCAGCCCCAGCATTTT.

This chain joins TRBV7-2 and TRBJ2-1; 7 bases line up with TRBD2. The CDR3 contains 13 residues. Germline V gene sequence: CDR1 SGHTA, CDR2 FQGNSA. Trimming cost V 0 bases and J 7 bases; bases outside gene matches: 0. The CDR3 protein is CASSLAGLNEQFF. For the CDR3, the DNA is TGTGCCAGCAGCTTAGCGGGACTAAATGAGCAGTTCTTC.

In this sample, this clone turned up once. This rearrangement joins TRBV7-2 to TRBJ2-5; 7 bases are a match to TRBD2. This CDR3 has 14 residues. Germline V gene lookup returns CDR1 SGHTA and CDR2 FQGNSA. V was clipped by 1 base and J by 5 bases; unmatched bases: 4. The DNA for the CDR3 is TGTGCCAGCAGCTTAGGAGCGGGGCAGGAGACCCAGTACTTC. Residues: CASSLGAGQETQYF.

The J gene is TRBJ2-7, the V gene TRBV9, with D possibly TRBD2 on 5 matching bases. V dropped 4 bases and J dropped 3 bases, with 14 bases sitting between them. Germline V CDR1 and CDR2: SGDLS, YYNGEE. The CDR3 extends over 14 amino acids. This chain's CDR3 is CASSPWAEDYEQYF. For the CDR3, the DNA is TGTGCCAGCAGCCCCTGGGCGGAGGACTACGAGCAGTACTTC.

CDR3 in amino acids: CASSQQGARDTEAFF. The CDR3 nucleotides are TGTGCCAGCAGTCAACAGGGGGCGAGAGACACTGAAGCTTTCTTT. The J gene is TRBJ1-1, the V gene TRBV7-9; the match to TRBD1 covers 9 bases. Germline V gives CDR1 SEHNR, CDR2 FQNEAQ (reference sequence). Trimming took 6 bases from V and 3 from J; bases not matched to a gene: 8. The CDR3 length is 15 residues.

V is TRBV5-4 and J is TRBJ2-2; TRBD2 matches 9 bases. Looked up from germline, CDR1 is SGHNT and CDR2 is YYREEE (reference sequence). Germline trimming cut 4 bases from V and 1 base from J; bases unmatched to any gene: 2. This CDR3 has 15 amino acids. The CDR3 nucleotides are TGTGCCAGCAGCCTGACTAGCGGGAACACCGGGGAGCTGTTTTTT. Its translation: CASSLTSGNTGELFF.

This sequence joins TRBV7-2 and TRBJ2-7; 7 bases line up with TRBD1. The CDR3 spans 14 residues. V lost 5 bases and J lost 3; bases outside the gene matches: 7. The germline V gene encodes CDR1 SGHTA and CDR2 FQGNSA. The CDR3 sequence: CASSHRGVHYEQYF. The DNA of the CDR3 is TGTGCCAGCAGCCACAGGGGAGTCCACTACGAGCAGTACTTC.

J is TRBJ1-2 and V is TRBV2; 11 bases match TRBD1. Germline assignment: CDR1 SNHLY and CDR2 FYNNEI. There are 14 residues in the CDR3. V dropped 3 bases and J dropped 6; count of bases not matched to a gene: 3. CDR3 protein: CASSEDRGQNGYTF. As DNA, the CDR3 is TGTGCCAGCAGTGAGGACAGGGGGCAGAATGGCTACACCTTC.

The rearrangement joins TRBV20-1 to TRBJ1-1; TRBD1 is a possible D gene (5 bases). The CDR3 is made up of 15 amino acids. V gave up 3 bases and J gave up 1 base, with 15 bases separating them. Germline CDR1 DFQATT, CDR2 SNEGSKA (reference sequence). The CDR3 nucleotides are TGCAGTGCTAGTAGGCCAGGGCGAACGAACACTGAAGCTTTCTTT. Translating it yields CSASRPGRTNTEAFF.

This rearrangement joins TRBV11-3 to TRBJ2-6; 10 positions agree with TRBD1. Trimming took 5 bases from V and 0 from J; bases not matched to a gene: 7. Germline CDR1 reads SGHNT; CDR2 reads YENEEA. The CDR3 consists of 18 residues. The CDR3: CASSPGTGAISGANVLTF. The CDR3 bases are TGTGCCAGCAGCCCCGGGACAGGGGCCATCTCTGGGGCCAACGTCCTGACTTTC.

This clone appeared once. The V and J genes are TRBV6-5 and TRBJ2-7, with 7 positions matching TRBD1. The CDR3 extends over 15 amino acids. Germline CDR1 is MNHEY and CDR2 is SVGAGI. J was trimmed by 3 bases and V by 5 bases; bases with no gene match: 10. CDR3 sequence: CASSKRDSVVYEQYF. As DNA, the CDR3 is TGTGCCAGCAGTAAACGGGACAGTGTCGTCTACGAGCAGTACTTC.

This chain's CDR3 is CASIRGRSGNQPQHF. CDR3 nucleotides: TGTGCCAGCATCAGGGGCAGGTCCGGCAATCAGCCCCAGCATTTT. V gene TRBV6-5 combines with J gene TRBJ1-5, with TRBD1 as a possible D gene (6 bases). Germline assignment: CDR1 MNHEY and CDR2 SVGAGI. This CDR3 comprises 15 residues. The ends were cut back, 7 bases at V and 2 bases at J, with 15 bases in the middle.

Only a few counts were recorded for this clone. The chain recombines TRBV18 with TRBJ1-5, with D perhaps matching TRBD1 (5 bases). Trimming pared 3 bases from V and 7 bases from J, leaving 16 bases between. Germline CDR1 reads KGHSH; CDR2 reads LQKENI. The CDR3 has 15 residues. The CDR3: CASSPGDGGGQPQHF. CDR3 sequence (DNA): TGTGCCAGCTCACCGGGCGACGGGGGGGGACAGCCCCAGCATTTT.

A single count supports this clone. The chain's CDR3 is CASSRTSGPTDTQYF. Here the CDR3 DNA reads TGTGCCAGCAGCCGGACTAGCGGACCCACAGATACGCAGTATTTT. The V gene is TRBV11-1, the J gene TRBJ2-3, with 10 positions matching TRBD2. Germline loops: CDR1 SGHAT, CDR2 FQDESV (reference sequence). Unmatched junction bases numbered 4, after V lost 5 bases and J lost 2 bases. This CDR3 has 15 amino acids.

The genes are TRBV6-1 and TRBJ1-6; D is unclear. The germline CDR1 and CDR2 sequences are MNHNS and SASEGT. V gave up 0 bases and J gave up 6 bases, with 9 bases separating them. The CDR3 totals 15 residues. The CDR3 nucleotides read TGTGCCAGCAGTGAAGCGAGCGGATTTAATTCACCCCTCCACTTT. It codes for CASSEASGFNSPLHF.

The chain joins TRBV19 to TRBJ2-3; D is unclear. The CDR3 spans 11 residues. V was clipped by 3 bases and J by 6 bases, with 4 bases between them. Germline V lookup: CDR1 LNHDA, CDR2 SQIVND (reference sequence). The CDR3 loop reads CASSIADTQYF. The DNA of the CDR3 is TGTGCCAGTAGTATTGCGGATACGCAGTATTTT.

The genes are TRBV5-6 and TRBJ1-3, with a weak D call TRBD1 (6 bases). The CDR3 loop spans 15 amino acids. V was pared by 2 bases and J by 4 bases, with 13 bases between. The germline V gene encodes CDR1 SGHDT and CDR2 YYEEEE. The CDR3 protein is CASSFPPGAGNTIYF. The CDR3 DNA sequence: TGTGCCAGCAGCTTCCCGCCAGGGGCAGGAAACACCATATATTTT.

This clone appeared a single time. This chain joins TRBV15 and TRBJ2-7, with 7 positions matching TRBD1. In germline, CDR1 is LNHNV, CDR2 YYDKDF (reference sequence). The CDR3 has 15 residues. V lost 5 bases, J lost 5 bases, and 12 bases stayed unmatched. CDR3 bases: TGTGCCACCAGCCCTAGGGGGCAGGGGTTGAACGAGCAGTACTTC. It codes for CATSPRGQGLNEQYF.

This clone was observed a single time. The chain combines TRBV19 with TRBJ2-1; TRBD2 might be the D (6 bases). The CDR3 is made up of 14 amino acids. Trimming cost V 10 bases and J 6 bases, with 19 bases left between them. The germline gives CDR1 LNHDA, CDR2 SQIVND (reference sequence). The CDR3 here is CATLGPGLGNEQFF. For the CDR3, the DNA is TGTGCCACCCTGGGGCCGGGACTGGGCAATGAGCAGTTCTTC.

This sequence joins TRBV6-4 and TRBJ1-2, with D uncertain. Germline values: CDR1 MRHNA, CDR2 SNTAGT. The V end was cut by 5 bases, the J end by 2 bases, with 15 bases between. This CDR3 has 15 amino acids. In nucleotides, the CDR3 is TGTGCCAGCAGTCCCGAAGCGGCTCCGAACTATGGCTACACCTTC. This encodes CASSPEAAPNYGYTF.

The chain employs TRBV7-9 and TRBJ2-7, with D tentatively TRBD1 (6 bases). The CDR3 has 15 residues. The V end lost 1 base, the J end lost 5 bases, and 15 bases lay between the germline ends. CDR1 is SEHNR, CDR2 FQNEAQ, per germline (reference sequence). The CDR3 reads CASSLEDRWINEQYF. The CDR3 DNA follows: TGTGCCAGCAGCTTAGAAGACAGGTGGATCAACGAGCAGTACTTC.

This chain uses TRBV21-1 with TRBJ1-2; TRBD1, the D gene given by the table, was not confirmed from the DNA. TRBV21-1 is a pseudogene. CDR3 length equals 17 residues. DNA for the CDR3: TGTGCCAGCAGCAAAGCTGGGACAGGGGGGATTCTGGTTGGCTACACCTTC. Amino acid sequence: CASSKAGTGGILVGYTF.

The chain couples TRBV7-8 to TRBJ1-1; no clear D gene. The germline V and J ends were trimmed by 0 bases and 10 bases, with 12 bases remaining between them. The CDR3 loop spans 13 amino acids. CDR1 SGHVS and CDR2 FQNEAQ come from the germline V gene. The CDR3 sequence is CASSLARAELAFF. CDR3 sequence (DNA): TGTGCCAGCAGCTTAGCGCGGGCCGAGCTAGCTTTCTTT.

The CDR3 here is CASSLGQRTEAFF. In nucleotides, the CDR3 is TGTGCCAGCAGCTTGGGACAGAGAACTGAAGCTTTCTTT. The chain has TRBV7-2 and TRBJ1-1; 7 bases map to TRBD1. Trimming took 3 bases from V and 5 from J; bases not matched to a gene: 3. CDR1 and CDR2 (germline): SGHTA, FQGNSA. The CDR3 has 13 residues.

This clone was picked up a small number of times. The genes are TRBV7-9 and TRBJ1-2; D not certain. Trimming stripped 7 bases from V and 0 bases from J, with 12 bases between. This CDR3 spans 14 amino acids. Germline V gene sequence: CDR1 SEHNR, CDR2 FQNEAQ (reference sequence). The CDR3 DNA sequence: TGTGCCAGCACCATCTCAACAGCTAACTATGGCTACACCTTC. This encodes CASTISTANYGYTF.

The chain links TRBV30 to TRBJ2-2, with 8 bases lining up with TRBD1. Germline V CDR1 and CDR2: GTSNPN, SVGIG (reference sequence). The CDR3 runs 16 residues. V trimming: 0 bases; J trimming: 3 bases; junction bases outside the gene matches: 6. The CDR3 DNA reads as TGTGCCTGGAGTGTCAGGCAGGGGGCATACACCGGGGAGCTGTTTTTT. Translating gives CAWSVRQGAYTGELFF.

The rearrangement joins TRBV5-1 to TRBJ2-5; perhaps TRBD2 as D (5 bases). CDR3 length: 14 residues. CDR1 is SGHRS, CDR2 YFSETQ, per germline. Trimming pared 4 bases from V and 4 bases from J, leaving 14 bases between. The CDR3 nucleotides are TGCGCCAGCAGCAGATCGGGGAGCGGAGAGACCCAGTACTTC. Its protein is CASSRSGSGETQYF.